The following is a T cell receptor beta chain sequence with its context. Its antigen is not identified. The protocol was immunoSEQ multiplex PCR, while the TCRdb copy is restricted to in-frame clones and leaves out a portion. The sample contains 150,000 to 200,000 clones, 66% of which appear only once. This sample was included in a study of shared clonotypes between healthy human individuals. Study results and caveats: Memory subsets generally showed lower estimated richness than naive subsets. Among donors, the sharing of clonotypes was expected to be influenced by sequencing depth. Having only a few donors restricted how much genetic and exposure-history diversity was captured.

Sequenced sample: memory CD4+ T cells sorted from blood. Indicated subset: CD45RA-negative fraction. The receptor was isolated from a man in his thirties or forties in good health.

In nucleotides, the CDR3 is TGCGCCAGCAGCCAAATCCCACAGGGAAATCGAGCCGGGGAGCTGTTTTTT. It encodes CASSQIPQGNRAGELFF. The rearrangement joins TRBV4-1 to TRBJ2-2, with D possibly TRBD1 on 6 matching bases. The CDR3 sequence is 17 residues long. The V gene lost 2 bases and the J gene lost 6 bases, with 19 bases spanning the gap. The V gene's germline CDR1 is MGHRA and CDR2 YSYEKL.